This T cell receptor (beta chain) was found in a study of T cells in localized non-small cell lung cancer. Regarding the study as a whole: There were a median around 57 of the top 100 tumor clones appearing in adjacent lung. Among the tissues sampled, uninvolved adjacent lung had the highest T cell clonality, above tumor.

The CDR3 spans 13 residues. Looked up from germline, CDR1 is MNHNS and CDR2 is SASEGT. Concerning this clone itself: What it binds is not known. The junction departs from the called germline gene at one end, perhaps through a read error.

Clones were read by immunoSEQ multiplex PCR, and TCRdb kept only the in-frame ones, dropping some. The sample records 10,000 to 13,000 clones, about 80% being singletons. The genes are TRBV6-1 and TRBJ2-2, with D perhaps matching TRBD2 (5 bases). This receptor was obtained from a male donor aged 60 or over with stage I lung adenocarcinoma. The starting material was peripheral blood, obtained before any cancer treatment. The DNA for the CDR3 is TGTGCCAGCAAGGACGGGAACTCCGGGGAGCTGTTTTTT. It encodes CASKDGNSGELFF.